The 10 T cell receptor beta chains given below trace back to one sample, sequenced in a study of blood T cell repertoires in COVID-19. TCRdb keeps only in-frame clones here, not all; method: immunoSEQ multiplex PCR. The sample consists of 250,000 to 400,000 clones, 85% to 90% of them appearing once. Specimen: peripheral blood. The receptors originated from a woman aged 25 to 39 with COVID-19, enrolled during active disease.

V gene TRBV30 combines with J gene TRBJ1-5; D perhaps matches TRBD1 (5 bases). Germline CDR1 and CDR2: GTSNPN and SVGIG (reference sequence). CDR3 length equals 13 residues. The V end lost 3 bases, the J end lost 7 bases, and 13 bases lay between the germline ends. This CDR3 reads CAWSSQGIQPQHF. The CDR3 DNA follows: TGTGCCTGGAGCAGCCAGGGAATCCAGCCCCAGCATTTT. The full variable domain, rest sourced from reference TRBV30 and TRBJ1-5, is SQTIHQWPATLVQPVGSPLSLECTVEGTSNPNLYWYRQAAGRGLQLLFYSVGIGQISSEVPQNLSASRPQDRQFILSSKKLLLSDSGFYLCAWSSQGIQPQHFGDGTRLSIL.

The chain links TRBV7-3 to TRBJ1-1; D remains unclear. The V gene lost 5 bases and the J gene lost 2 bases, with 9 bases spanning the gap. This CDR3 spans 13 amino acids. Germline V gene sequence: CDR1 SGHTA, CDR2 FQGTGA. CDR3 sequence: CASSLNTNTEAFF. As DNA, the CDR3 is TGTGCCAGCAGCCTCAATACAAACACTGAAGCTTTCTTT.

The CDR3 DNA follows: TGTGCCAGCAGCCTTGACAGTTCTTACGAGCAGTACTTC. Its protein is CASSLDSSYEQYF. The chain combines TRBV28 with TRBJ2-7; weak D call: TRBD1 (5 bases). Germline-derived CDR1 and CDR2 are MDHEN and SYDVKM. The CDR3 is 13 amino acids. The V gene lost 6 bases and the J gene lost 4 bases, with 13 bases spanning the gap.

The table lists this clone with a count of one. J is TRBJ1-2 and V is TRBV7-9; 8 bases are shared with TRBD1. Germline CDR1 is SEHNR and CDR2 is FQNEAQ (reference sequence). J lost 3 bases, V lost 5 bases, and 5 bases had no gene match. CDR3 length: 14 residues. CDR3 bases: TGTGCCAGCAGCGCTCGACAGGGGCACTATGGCTACACCTTC. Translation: CASSARQGHYGYTF.

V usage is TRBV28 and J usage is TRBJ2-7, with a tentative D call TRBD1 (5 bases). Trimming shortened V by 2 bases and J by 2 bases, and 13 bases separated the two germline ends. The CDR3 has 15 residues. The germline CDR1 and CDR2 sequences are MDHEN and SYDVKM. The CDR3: CASSLLQGPTYEQYF. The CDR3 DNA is TGTGCCAGCAGTTTACTGCAGGGCCCGACCTACGAGCAGTACTTC.

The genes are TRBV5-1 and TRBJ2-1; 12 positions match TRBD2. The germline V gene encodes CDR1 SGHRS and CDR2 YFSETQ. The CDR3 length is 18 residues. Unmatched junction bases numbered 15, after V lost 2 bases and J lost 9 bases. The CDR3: CASSLGSSRLAGAFEQFF. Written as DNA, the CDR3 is TGCGCCAGCAGCTTAGGGTCGTCGCGACTAGCGGGAGCTTTTGAGCAGTTCTTC. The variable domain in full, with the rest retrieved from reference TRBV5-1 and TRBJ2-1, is KAGVTQTPRYLIKTRGQQVTLSCSPISGHRSVSWYQQTPGQGLQFLFEYFSETQRNKGNFPGRFSGRQFSNSRSEMNVSTLELGDSALYLCASSLGSSRLAGAFEQFFGPGTRLTVL.

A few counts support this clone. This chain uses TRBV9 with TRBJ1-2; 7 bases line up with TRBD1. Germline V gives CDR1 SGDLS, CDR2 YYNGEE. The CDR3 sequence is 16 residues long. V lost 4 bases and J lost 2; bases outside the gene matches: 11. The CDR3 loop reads CASSPRDRVGNYGYTF. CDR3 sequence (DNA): TGTGCCAGCAGCCCTAGAGACAGGGTAGGGAACTATGGCTACACCTTC.

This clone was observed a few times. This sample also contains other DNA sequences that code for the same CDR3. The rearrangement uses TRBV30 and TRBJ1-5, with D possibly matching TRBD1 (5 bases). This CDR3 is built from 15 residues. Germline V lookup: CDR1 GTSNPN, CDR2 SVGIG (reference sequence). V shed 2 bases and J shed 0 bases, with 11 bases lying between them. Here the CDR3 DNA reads TGTGCCTGGAGTAGGGGCCAGTTTAGCAATCAGCCCCAGCATTTT. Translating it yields CAWSRGQFSNQPQHF.

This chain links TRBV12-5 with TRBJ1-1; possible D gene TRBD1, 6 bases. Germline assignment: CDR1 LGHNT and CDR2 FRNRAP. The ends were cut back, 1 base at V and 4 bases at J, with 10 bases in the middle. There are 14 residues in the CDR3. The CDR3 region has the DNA TGTGCTAGTGGTTTGGCCCCGACAGGCACTGAAGCTTTCTTT. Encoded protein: CASGLAPTGTEAFF.

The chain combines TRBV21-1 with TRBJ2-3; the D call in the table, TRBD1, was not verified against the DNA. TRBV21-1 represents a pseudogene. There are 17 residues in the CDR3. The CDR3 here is CASSKVTGTGSTDTQYF. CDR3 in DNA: TGTGCCAGCAGCAAAGTGACCGGGACAGGGTCTACAGATACGCAGTATTTT.